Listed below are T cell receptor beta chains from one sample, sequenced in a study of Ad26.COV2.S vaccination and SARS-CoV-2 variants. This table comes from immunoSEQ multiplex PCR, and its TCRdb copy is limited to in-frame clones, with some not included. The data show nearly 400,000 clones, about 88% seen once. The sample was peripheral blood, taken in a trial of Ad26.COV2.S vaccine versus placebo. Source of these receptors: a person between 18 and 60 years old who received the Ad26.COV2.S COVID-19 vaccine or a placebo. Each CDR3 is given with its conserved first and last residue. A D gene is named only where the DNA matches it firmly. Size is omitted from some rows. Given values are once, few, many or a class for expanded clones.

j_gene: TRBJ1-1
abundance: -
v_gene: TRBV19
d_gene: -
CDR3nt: TGTGCCAGTAGTACCGGGACTGAGATGAACACTGAAGCTTTCTTT
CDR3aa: CASSTGTEMNTEAFF

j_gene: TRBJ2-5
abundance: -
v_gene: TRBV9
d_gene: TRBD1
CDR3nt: TGTGCCAGCAGCCCCCACAGGGGAGAGACCCAGTACTTC
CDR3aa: CASSPHRGETQYF

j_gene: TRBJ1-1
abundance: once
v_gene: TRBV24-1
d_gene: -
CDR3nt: TGTGCCTCAAGGAGTGGTATGAACACTGAAGCTTTCTTT
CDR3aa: CASRSGMNTEAFF

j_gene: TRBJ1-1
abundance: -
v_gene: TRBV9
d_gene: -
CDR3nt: TGTGCCAGCAGCGGAAATGGCGGGTTCACTGAAGCTTTCTTT
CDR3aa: CASSGNGGFTEAFF

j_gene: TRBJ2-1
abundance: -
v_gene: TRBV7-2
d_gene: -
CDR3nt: TGTGCCAGCAGTTTTACTACATACAATGAGCAGTTCTTC
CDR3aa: CASSFTTYNEQFF

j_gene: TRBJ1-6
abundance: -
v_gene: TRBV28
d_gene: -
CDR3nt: TGTGCCAGCAGTTCAAGACCCGGGTATTCACCCCTCCACTTT
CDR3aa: CASSSRPGYSPLHF

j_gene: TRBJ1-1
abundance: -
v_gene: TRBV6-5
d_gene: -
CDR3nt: TGTGCCAGCACTTCCAGGGGAATGACTGAAGCTTTCTTT
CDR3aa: CASTSRGMTEAFF

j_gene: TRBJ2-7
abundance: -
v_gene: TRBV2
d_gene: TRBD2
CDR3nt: TGTGCCAGCAGTGAAAGGGGAGCGGGGAGCTCCTACGAGCAGTACTTC
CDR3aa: CASSERGAGSSYEQYF

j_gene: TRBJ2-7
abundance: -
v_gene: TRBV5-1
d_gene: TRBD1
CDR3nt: TGCGCCAGCAGCTTTACCGGGACAGGGGGCGTCGAGCAGTACTTC
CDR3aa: CASSFTGTGGVEQYF

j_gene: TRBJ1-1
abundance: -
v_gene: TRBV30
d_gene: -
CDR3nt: TGTGCCTGGGGTTTCGGGACGGCCGATGCCCAAGCTTTCTTT
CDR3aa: CAWGFGTADAQAFF

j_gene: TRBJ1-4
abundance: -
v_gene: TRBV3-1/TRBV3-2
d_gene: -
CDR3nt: TGTGCCAGCAGCCAAGAGCGTGAAAAACTGTTTTTT
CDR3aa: CASSQEREKLFF

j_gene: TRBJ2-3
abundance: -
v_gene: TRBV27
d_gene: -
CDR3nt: TGTGCCAGCAGCGACTGGGACGGGTCGGATACGCAGTATTTT
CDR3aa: CASSDWDGSDTQYF

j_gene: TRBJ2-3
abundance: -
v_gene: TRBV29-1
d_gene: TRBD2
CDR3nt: TGCAGCGTTGAAGACCGGACTAGCGGGAGCCTTGGTTGGGGCCCAGATACGCAGTATTTT
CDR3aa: CSVEDRTSGSLGWGPDTQYF

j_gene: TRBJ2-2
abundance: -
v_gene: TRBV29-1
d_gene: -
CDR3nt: TGCAGCGTTGAAGAACCAAACACCGGGGAGCTGTTTTTT
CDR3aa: CSVEEPNTGELFF

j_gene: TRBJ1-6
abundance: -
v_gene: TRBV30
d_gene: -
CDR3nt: TGTGCCTGGAGCTGGAGGTCGCCGGATTCACCCCTCCACTTT
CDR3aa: CAWSWRSPDSPLHF

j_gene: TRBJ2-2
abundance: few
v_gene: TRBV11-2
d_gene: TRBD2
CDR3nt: TGTGCCAGCAATGAGGGACTAGCGAGTGGAATCGGGGAGCTGTTTTTT
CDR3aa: CASNEGLASGIGELFF

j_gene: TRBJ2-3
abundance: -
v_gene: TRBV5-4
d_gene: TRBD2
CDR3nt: TGTGCCAGCAGCTTGGAGCGGGAGCCTAGCACAGATACGCAGTATTTT
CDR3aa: CASSLEREPSTDTQYF

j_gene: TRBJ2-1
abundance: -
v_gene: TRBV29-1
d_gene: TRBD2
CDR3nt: TGCAGCGTTGGCGCTAGCGGACCCTACAATGAGCAGTTCTTC
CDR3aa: CSVGASGPYNEQFF

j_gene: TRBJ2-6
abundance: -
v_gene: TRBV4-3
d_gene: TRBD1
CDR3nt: TGCGCCAGCAGCCACGGACAGGGGTCGGGGGCCAACGTCCTGACTTTC
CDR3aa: CASSHGQGSGANVLTF

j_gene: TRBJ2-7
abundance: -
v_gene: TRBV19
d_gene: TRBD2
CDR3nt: TGTGCCAGTAGTACAGTAGCGGGAGGGCCCCCCCACTACGAGCAGTACTTC
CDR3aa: CASSTVAGGPPHYEQYF